The clone carrying this TCR beta chain has ten or more counts. Original analysis: The authors used CDR3 differences across clinicopathological groups to build a distant-metastasis classifier for papillary thyroid cancer. TCRdb used MiXCR to call clones anew from the PCR reads. The V and J calls follow TCRdb's processing rather than the paper's. There are 33,000 or so clones in the sample; approximately 7% occur only once, and about 39% lies in the top ten. The sample originates from a study of metastatic and nonmetastatic thyroid tumors. Trimming took off 5 bases at V and 4 bases at J, with 11 bases between the two ends. In germline, CDR1 is LGHDT, CDR2 YNNKEL (reference sequence). CDR3 length: 13 amino acids. No patient had received any treatment before thyroid surgery.

The sequenced material came from blood. The receptor was derived from a female donor with papillary thyroid cancer or a benign thyroid nodule (not recorded which). Some clones in this sample may be carry-over from other donors' samples. The chain employs TRBV3-1 and TRBJ2-5, with D perhaps given as TRBD1 or TRBD2 (5 bases each). The CDR3 sequence is CASSARDGETQYF. The CDR3 DNA sequence: TGTGCCAGCAGCGCCCGGGACGGAGAGACCCAGTACTTC.